This paragraph reports one T cell receptor beta chain. Antigen unknown. TCRdb re-called the 5' RACE reads with MiXCR, one entry per CDR3 protein. Of a few hundred thousand distinct CDR3 sequences listed, 14% are singletons. The entry originates in a study of identical twins. The V end was cut by 1 base, the J end by 1 base, with 10 bases between. The CDR3 is 15 amino acids. Germline CDR1 and CDR2: SGHTA and FQGTGA. Notes on the study in general: The authors noted that invariant MAIT and iNKT cells could partly confound zero-insertion analyses.

These data also formed part of another study, on yellow fever vaccine responses in identical twins.

The chain uses TRBV7-3 and TRBJ1-2; no clear D. The specimen sequenced was CD4+ T cells sorted from blood. The clonotype originates from a woman aged 18-30 years in good health. CDR3 coding DNA: TGTGCCAGCAGCTTAAGCGTTCAAGATAACTATGGCTACACCTTC. It specifies CASSLSVQDNYGYTF. Filled out from reference TRBV7-3 and TRBJ1-2, the complete variable domain reads GAGVSQTPSNKVTEKGKYVELRCDPISGHTALYWYRQSLGQGPEFLIYFQGTGAADDSGLPNDRFFAVRPEGSVSTLKIQRTERGDSAVYLCASSLSVQDNYGYTFGSGTRLTVV.